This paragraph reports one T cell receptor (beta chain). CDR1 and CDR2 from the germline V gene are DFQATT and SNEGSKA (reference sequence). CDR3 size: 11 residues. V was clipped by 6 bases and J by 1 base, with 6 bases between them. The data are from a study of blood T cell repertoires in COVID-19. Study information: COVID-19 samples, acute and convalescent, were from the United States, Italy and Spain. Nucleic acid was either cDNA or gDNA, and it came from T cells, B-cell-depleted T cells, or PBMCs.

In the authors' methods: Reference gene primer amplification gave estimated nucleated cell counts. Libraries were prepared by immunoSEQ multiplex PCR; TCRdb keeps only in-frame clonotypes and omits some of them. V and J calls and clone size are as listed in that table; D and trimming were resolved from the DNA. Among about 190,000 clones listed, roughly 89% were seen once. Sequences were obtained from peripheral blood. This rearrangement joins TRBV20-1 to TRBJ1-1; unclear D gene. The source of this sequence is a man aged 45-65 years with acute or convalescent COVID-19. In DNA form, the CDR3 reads TGCAGTGCCCGGTGGAACACTGAAGCTTTCTTT. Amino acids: CSARWNTEAFF.